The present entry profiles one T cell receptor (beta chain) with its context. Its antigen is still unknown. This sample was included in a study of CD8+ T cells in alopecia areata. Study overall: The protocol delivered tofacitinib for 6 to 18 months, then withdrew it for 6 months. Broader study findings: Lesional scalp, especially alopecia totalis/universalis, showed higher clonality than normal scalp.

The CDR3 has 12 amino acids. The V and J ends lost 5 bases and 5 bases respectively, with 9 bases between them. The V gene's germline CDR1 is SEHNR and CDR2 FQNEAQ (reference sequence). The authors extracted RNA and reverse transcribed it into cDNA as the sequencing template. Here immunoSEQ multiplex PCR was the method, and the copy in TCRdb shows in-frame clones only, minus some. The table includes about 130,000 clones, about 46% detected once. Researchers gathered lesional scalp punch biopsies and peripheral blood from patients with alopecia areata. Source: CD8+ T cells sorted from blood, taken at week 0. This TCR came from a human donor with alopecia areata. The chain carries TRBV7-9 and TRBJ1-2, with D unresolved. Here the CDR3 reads CASSPEDYGYTF. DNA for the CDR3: TGTGCCAGCAGCCCGGAGGATTATGGCTACACCTTC.